Listed here are 9 T cell receptor beta chains from one sample, sequenced in a study of blood T cell repertoires in COVID-19. The data were produced by immunoSEQ multiplex PCR, yet TCRdb's version contains in-frame clones alone and is incomplete. This sample has 90,000 to 95,000 clones, with about 86% found just once. Source material: peripheral blood. Source of these receptors: an older woman with acute or convalescent COVID-19.

The chain employs TRBV7-9 and TRBJ1-2, with D tentatively TRBD1 (6 bases). Germline CDR1 is SEHNR and CDR2 is FQNEAQ (reference sequence). There are 13 residues in the CDR3. Trimming removed 3 bases at V and 8 bases at J, with 13 bases between. The CDR3 loop reads CASSLAGAEGYTF. In DNA form, the CDR3 reads TGTGCCAGCAGCTTGGCAGGGGCAGAAGGCTACACCTTC.

This chain joins TRBV4-2 and TRBJ2-1, with 8 bases that match TRBD2. Germline trimming cut 0 bases from V and 3 bases from J; bases unmatched to any gene: 10. The CDR3 totals 18 residues. Germline V lookup: CDR1 LGHNA, CDR2 YNFKEQ. CDR3 residues: CASSQDHPGTSVYNEQFF. The CDR3 DNA is TGTGCCAGCAGCCAAGATCATCCCGGGACTAGTGTCTACAATGAGCAGTTCTTC.

V is TRBV5-4 and J is TRBJ2-7; D may be TRBD1 (6 bases). Germline values: CDR1 SGHNT, CDR2 YYREEE (reference sequence). CDR3 length equals 16 residues. Trimming shortened V by 4 bases and J by 9 bases, and 26 bases separated the two germline ends. The CDR3 DNA sequence: TGTGCCAGCAGCGAGAAAGGACCCAGGGGACCGGAAGGGCAGTACTTC. Its translation is CASSEKGPRGPEGQYF.

CDR3 sequence: CASRPDDRRREGLHNEQFF. The CDR3 DNA reads TGTGCCAGCAGACCCGACGACCGGCGGCGGGAGGGCCTCCACAATGAGCAGTTCTTC. The V and J genes are TRBV28 and TRBJ2-1, with 9 bases lining up with TRBD2. CDR1 and CDR2 from the germline V gene are MDHEN and SYDVKM. The CDR3 length is 19 residues. With V trimmed by 6 bases and J by 5 bases, 20 bases remained unmatched. Together with reference TRBV28 and TRBJ2-1, the CDR3 gives the full variable domain: DVKVTQSSRYLVKRTGEKVFLECVQDMDHENMFWYRQDPGLGLRLIYFSYDVKMKEKGDIPEGYSVSREKKERFSLILESASTNQTSMYLCASRPDDRRREGLHNEQFFGPGTRLTVL.

V usage is TRBV5-8 and J usage is TRBJ2-2, with D perhaps matching TRBD1 (6 bases). The ends were cut back, 0 bases at V and 4 bases at J, with 7 bases in the middle. The CDR3 has 14 residues. Germline V lookup: CDR1 SGHTS, CDR2 YDEGEE. DNA for the CDR3: TGTGCCAGCAGCTTGGCACAGGGCACCGGGGAGCTGTTTTTT. Translating gives CASSLAQGTGELFF. Full variable domain (missing parts from reference TRBV5-8 and TRBJ2-2): EAGVTQSPTHLIKTRGQQATLRCSPISGHTSVYWYQQALGLGLQFLLWYDEGEERNRGNFPPRFSGRQFPNYSSELNVNALELEDSALYLCASSLAQGTGELFFGEGSRLTVL.

This rearrangement joins TRBV7-4 to TRBJ2-5; TRBD1 agrees at 9 bases. Germline trimming cut 4 bases from V and 4 bases from J; bases unmatched to any gene: 7. In germline, CDR1 is SGHVT, CDR2 SQSDAQ. This CDR3 comprises 15 residues. CDR3 in DNA: TGTGCCAGCAGCTCCCGACAGGGGGTTTCAGAGACCCAGTACTTC. As protein: CASSSRQGVSETQYF.

The V call is TRBV7-9, the J call TRBJ1-4, with unresolved D. Germline V CDR1 and CDR2: SEHNR, FQNEAQ (reference sequence). V was trimmed by 8 bases and J by 7 bases, leaving 14 bases between them. The CDR3 contains 13 residues. This CDR3 is CASSPNPGEKLFF. CDR3 DNA sequence: TGTGCCAGCTCCCCCAACCCGGGTGAAAAACTGTTTTTT.

The gene calls are TRBV5-1 and TRBJ2-5, with 7 positions matching TRBD1. The CDR3 totals 15 residues. CDR1 and CDR2 (germline): SGHRS, YFSETQ. V lost 0 bases and J lost 1; bases outside the gene matches: 3. In DNA, the CDR3 is TGCGCCAGCAGCTTGGTCGGGGACAGCCAAGAGACCCAGTACTTC. It specifies CASSLVGDSQETQYF.

The V call is TRBV29-1, the J call TRBJ2-5; D perhaps matches TRBD2 (7 bases). The CDR3 is made up of 17 amino acids. With 6 bases removed from V and 4 bases from J, the gap between germline ends came to 27 bases. CDR1 and CDR2 from the germline V gene are SQVTM and ANQGSEA. The CDR3 region is CSVPNRGAGASGETQYF. DNA for the CDR3: TGCAGCGTACCAAACCGGGGGGCGGGAGCTTCTGGAGAGACCCAGTACTTC. The full variable domain, in which reference TRBV29-1 and TRBJ2-5 provide the parts outside the CDR3, is SAVISQKPSRDICQRGTSLTIQCQVDSQVTMMFWYRQQPGQSLTLIATANQGSEATYESGFVIDKFPISRPNLTFSTLTVSNMSPEDSSIYLCSVPNRGAGASGETQYFGPGTRLLVL.